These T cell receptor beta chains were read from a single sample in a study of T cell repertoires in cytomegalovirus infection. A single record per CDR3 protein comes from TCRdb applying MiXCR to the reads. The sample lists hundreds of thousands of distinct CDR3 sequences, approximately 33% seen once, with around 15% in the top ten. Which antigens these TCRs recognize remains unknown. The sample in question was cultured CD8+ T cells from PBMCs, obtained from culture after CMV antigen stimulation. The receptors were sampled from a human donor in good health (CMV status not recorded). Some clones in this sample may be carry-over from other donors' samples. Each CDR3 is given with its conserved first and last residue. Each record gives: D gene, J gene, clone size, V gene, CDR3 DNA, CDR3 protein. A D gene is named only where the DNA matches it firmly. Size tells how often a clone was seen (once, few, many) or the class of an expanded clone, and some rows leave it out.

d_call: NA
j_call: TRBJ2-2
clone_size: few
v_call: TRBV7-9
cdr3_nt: TGTGCCAGCAGCTTTGGACTACCGAACACCGGGGAGCTGTTTTTT
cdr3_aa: CASSFGLPNTGELFF

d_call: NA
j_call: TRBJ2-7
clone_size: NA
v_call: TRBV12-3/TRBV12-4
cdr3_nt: TGTGCCAGCAGTTTTTCTGGGCTCCACGAGCAGTACTTC
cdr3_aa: CASSFSGLHEQYF

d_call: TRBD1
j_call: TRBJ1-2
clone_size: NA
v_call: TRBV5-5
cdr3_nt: TGTGCCAGCAGCCCGAAGGACAGGGGAGGGAGGAACTATGGCTACACCTTC
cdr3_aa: CASSPKDRGGRNYGYTF

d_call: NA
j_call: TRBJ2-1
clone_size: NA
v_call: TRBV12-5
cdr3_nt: TGTGCTAGTGGCTTCTGGGGGGGGGGGCCCTACAATGAGCAGTTCTTC
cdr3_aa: CASGFWGGGPYNEQFF

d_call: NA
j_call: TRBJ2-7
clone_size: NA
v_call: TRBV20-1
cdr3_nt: TGCAGTGCTAGAGATAGAGAGGCTACGGTCTACGAGCAGTACTTC
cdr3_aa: CSARDREATVYEQYF

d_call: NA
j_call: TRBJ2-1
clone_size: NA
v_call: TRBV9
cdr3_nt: TGTGCCAGCAGCGTAGAGACAAGCTCATCGTACAATGAGCAGTTCTTC
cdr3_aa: CASSVETSSSYNEQFF

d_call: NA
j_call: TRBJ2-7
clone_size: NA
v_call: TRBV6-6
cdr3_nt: TGTGCCAGCAGTGCCTACGCTGGCTCCTACGAGCAGTACTTC
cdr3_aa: CASSAYAGSYEQYF

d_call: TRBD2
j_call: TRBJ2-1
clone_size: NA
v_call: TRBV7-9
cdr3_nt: TGTGCCAGCAGGGGCGGGGGATCTGTCAACTACAATGAGCAGTTCTTC
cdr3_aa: CASRGGGSVNYNEQFF

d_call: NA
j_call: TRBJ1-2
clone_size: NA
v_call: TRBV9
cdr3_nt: TGTGCCAGCAGCGTACAGGCGTTTGGCTACACCTTC
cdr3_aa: CASSVQAFGYTF

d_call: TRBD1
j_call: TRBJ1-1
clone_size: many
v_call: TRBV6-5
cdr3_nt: TGTGCCAGCAGTTACGCACAGGGGGCAGAGACTGAAGCTTTCTTT
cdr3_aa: CASSYAQGAETEAFF

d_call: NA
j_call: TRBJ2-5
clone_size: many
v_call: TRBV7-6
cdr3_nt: TGTGCCAGCAGCTTAGATGTGGGCGAGTGGCTACAAGAGACCCAGTACTTC
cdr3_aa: CASSLDVGEWLQETQYF

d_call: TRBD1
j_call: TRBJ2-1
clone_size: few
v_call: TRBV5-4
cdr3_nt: TGTGCCAGCAGCACCGGGACAGGGACCAATGAGCAGTTCTTC
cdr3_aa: CASSTGTGTNEQFF

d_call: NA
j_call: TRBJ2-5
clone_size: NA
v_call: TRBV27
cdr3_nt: TGTGCCAGCAGTCCCTCCGGGGGGCCTCAAAAGAGGGAGACCCAGTACTTC
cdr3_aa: CASSPSGGPQKRETQYF

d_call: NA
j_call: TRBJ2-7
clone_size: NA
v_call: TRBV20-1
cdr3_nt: TGCAGTGCTAGAGGACGCAACTCCTACGAGCAGTACTTC
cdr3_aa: CSARGRNSYEQYF

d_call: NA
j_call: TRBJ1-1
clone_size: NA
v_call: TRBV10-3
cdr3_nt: TGTGCCATCAGTGAGTCCCCGTGGAACACTGAAGCTTTCTTT
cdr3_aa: CAISESPWNTEAFF

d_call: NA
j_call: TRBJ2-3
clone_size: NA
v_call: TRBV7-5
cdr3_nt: NA
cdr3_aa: CISVSETQRGGEDTQYF

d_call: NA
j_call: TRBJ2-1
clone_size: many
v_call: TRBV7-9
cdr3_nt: TGTGCCAGCAGCCCCTTGCGGGGAAGCTCCTACAATGAGCAGTTCTTC
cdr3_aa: CASSPLRGSSYNEQFF

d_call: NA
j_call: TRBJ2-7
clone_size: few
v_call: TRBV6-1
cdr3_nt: TGTGCCAGCAGTGATCGGCGGATCTACGAGCAGTACTTC
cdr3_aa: CASSDRRIYEQYF

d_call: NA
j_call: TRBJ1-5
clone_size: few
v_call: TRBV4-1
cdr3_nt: TGCGCCAGCAGCCAAGCCAGGACTCTTAATCAGCCCCAGCATTTT
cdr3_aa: CASSQARTLNQPQHF

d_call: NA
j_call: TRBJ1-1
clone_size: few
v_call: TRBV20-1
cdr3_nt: TGCAGTGCTAGGGTTCTCGGCCCACCCGCCACTGAAGCTTTCTTT
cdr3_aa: CSARVLGPPATEAFF

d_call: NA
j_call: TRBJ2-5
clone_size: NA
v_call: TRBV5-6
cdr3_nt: TGTGCCAGCAGTTCTTTGTGGGCGGGGGCGTCCCAAGAGACCCAGTACTTC
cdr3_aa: CASSSLWAGASQETQYF

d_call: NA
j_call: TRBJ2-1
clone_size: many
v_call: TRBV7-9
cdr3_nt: TGTGCCAGCAGCCAGCCGGGGGACAATGAGCAGTTCTTC
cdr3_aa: CASSQPGDNEQFF

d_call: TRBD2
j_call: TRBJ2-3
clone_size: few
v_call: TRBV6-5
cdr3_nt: TGTGCCAGCAGTTACTCCTTAGCGGGGGGGCTCGCGACAGATACGCAGTATTTT
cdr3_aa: CASSYSLAGGLATDTQYF

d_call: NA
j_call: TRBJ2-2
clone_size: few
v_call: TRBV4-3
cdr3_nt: TGCGCCAGCAGCCACGTTGGAGCAAGGAACGGGGAGCTGTTTTTT
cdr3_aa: CASSHVGARNGELFF

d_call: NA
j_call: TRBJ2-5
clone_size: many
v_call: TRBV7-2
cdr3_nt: TGTGCCAGCATCCCTACGGGGCCGGGAGAGACCCAGTACTTC
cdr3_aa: CASIPTGPGETQYF

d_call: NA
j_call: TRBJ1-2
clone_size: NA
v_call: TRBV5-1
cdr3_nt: TGCGCCAGCAGCCCGAAGGACAGTTCTAACTATGGCTACACCTTC
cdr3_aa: CASSPKDSSNYGYTF

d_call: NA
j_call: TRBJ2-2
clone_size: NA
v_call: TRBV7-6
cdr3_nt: TGTGCCAGGGAAGGTCAGACCGGGGAGCTGTTTTTT
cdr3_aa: CAREGQTGELFF

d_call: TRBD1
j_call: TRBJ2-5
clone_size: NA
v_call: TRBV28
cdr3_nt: TGTGCCAGCAGCATACAGGGGCAAGAGACCCAGTACTTC
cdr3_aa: CASSIQGQETQYF

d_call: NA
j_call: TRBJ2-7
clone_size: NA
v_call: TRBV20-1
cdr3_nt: TGCAGTGCTAGAGATTCACGCGGGGACCTATCAATCTACGAGCAGTACTTC
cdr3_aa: CSARDSRGDLSIYEQYF

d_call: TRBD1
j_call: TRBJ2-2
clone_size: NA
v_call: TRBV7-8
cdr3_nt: TGTGCCAGCAGCTTCAGACAGGGACGCACCGGGGAGCTGTTTTTT
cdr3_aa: CASSFRQGRTGELFF

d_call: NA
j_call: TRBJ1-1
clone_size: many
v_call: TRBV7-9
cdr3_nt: TGTGCCAGCAGCTTAGCGACAGGGAACACTGAAGCTTTCTTT
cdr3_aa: CASSLATGNTEAFF

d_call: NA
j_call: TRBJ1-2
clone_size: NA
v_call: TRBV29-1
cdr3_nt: TGCAGCGCCGAAGACGGCCCGTTTAACTATGGCTACACCTTC
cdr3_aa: CSAEDGPFNYGYTF

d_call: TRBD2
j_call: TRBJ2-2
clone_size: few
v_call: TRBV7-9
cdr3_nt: TGTGCCAGCAGCCCGGGGACTAGCGGGGGCAAAAACACCGGGGAGCTGTTTTTT
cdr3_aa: CASSPGTSGGKNTGELFF

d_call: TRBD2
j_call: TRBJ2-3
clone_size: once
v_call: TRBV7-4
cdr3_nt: TGTGCCAGCAGCCGACGGGGGGGTTCCTCTGATACGCAGTATTTT
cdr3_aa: CASSRRGGSSDTQYF

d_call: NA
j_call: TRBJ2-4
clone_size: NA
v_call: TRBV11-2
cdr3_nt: TGTGCCAGCAGACTAGATTATCGGCCGGCGAACATTCAGTACTTC
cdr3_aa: CASRLDYRPANIQYF

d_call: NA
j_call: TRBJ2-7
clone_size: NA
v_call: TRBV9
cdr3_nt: TGTGCCAGCAGCGTAGCGGGACAGCGGGCGGGTGAGCAGTACTTC
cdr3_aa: CASSVAGQRAGEQYF

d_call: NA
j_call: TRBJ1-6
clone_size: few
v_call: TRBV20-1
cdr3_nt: TGCAGTGCTAGAGAATGGAGACACTTAAATTCACCCCTCCACTTT
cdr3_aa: CSAREWRHLNSPLHF

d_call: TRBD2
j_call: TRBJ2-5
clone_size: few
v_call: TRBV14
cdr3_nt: TGTGCCAGCAGCCAGCTTATAGCGGGGGGTCCCCAAGAGACCCAGTACTTC
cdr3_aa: CASSQLIAGGPQETQYF

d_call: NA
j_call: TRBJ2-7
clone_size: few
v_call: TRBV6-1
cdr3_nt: TGTGCCAGCAGTGGAACGGGTACCTACGAGCAGTACTTC
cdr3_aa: CASSGTGTYEQYF

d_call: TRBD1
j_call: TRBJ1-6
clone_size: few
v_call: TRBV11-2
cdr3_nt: TGTGCCAGCAGCATCGGACAGGGCTCACCCCTCCACTTT
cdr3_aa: CASSIGQGSPLHF

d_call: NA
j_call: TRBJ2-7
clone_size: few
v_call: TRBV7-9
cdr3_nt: TGTGCCAGCAACGGAGGGGGGACTCCCGCCTACGAGCAGTACTTC
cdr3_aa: CASNGGGTPAYEQYF

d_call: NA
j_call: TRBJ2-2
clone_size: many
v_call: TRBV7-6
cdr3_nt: TGTGCCAGCAGTTTAGCAGGGAACACCGGGGAGCTGTTTTTT
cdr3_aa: CASSLAGNTGELFF

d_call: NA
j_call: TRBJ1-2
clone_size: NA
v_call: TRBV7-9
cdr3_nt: TGTGCCAGCAGCTTAGTTCCAGGGGTATCTACTGGCTACACCTTC
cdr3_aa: CASSLVPGVSTGYTF

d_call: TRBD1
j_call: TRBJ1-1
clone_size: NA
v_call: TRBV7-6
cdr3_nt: TGTGCCAGCAGCTTCAGGACAGGCGGGGTGGAACCTGAAGCTTTCTTT
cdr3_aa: CASSFRTGGVEPEAFF

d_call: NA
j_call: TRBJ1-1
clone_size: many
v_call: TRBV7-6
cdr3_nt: TGTGCCAGCAGCCCGGGTCCCCAGGGCACTGAAGCTTTCTTT
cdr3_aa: CASSPGPQGTEAFF

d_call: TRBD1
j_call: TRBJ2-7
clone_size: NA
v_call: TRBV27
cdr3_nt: TGTGCCAGTGGACTCCGGGACAGGGGAACCTACGAGCAGTACTTC
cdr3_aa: CASGLRDRGTYEQYF

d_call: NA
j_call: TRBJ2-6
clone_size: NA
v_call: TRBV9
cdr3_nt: TGTGCCAGCTCCTCCCGGGGAACAGGGGCCAACGTCCTGACTTTC
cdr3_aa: CASSSRGTGANVLTF

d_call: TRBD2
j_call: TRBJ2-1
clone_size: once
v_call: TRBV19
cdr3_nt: TGTGCCAGTAGCGTCAGCGGGGGGTTCTACAATGAGCAGTTCTTC
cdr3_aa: CASSVSGGFYNEQFF

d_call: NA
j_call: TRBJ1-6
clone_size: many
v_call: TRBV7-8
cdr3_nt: TGTGCCAGCAGCTCGGGACGGACTAATTCACCCCTCCACTTT
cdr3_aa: CASSSGRTNSPLHF

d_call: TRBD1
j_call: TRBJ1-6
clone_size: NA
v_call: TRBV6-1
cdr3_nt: TGTGCCAGCAGGACAGGGTGGGACACCTATAATTCACCCCTCCACTTT
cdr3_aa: CASRTGWDTYNSPLHF

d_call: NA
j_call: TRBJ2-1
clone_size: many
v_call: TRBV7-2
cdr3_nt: TGTGCCAGCAGCTTATGGGGGAACTCCTACAATGAGCAGTTCTTC
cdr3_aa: CASSLWGNSYNEQFF

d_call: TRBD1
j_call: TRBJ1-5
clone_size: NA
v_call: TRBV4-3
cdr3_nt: TGCGCCAGCAGCCAAGATCGGGACAGGAGGAATCAGCCCCAGCATTTT
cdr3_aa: CASSQDRDRRNQPQHF

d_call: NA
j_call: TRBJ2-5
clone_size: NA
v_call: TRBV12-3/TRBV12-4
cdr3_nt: TGTGCCAGCAGTTTAATTGGCACCCTCCAAGAGACCCAGTACTTC
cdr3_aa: CASSLIGTLQETQYF